The present entry profiles one T cell receptor (beta chain) with its context. PCR involved 60 Vbeta and 13 Jbeta primers. Here immunoSEQ multiplex PCR was the method, and the copy in TCRdb shows in-frame clones only, minus some. The sample records 100,000 or so clones, roughly 83% being singletons. The data originate from a study of cytomegalovirus exposure and HLA in healthy donors. The CDR3 spans 13 residues. Germline lookup yields CDR1 MNHNY and CDR2 SVGAGI (reference sequence). V gave up 2 bases and J gave up 6 bases, with 8 bases separating them. V is TRBV6-6 and J is TRBJ2-1; possible D gene TRBD2, 5 bases. The TCR comes from a man aged 18 to 29 in good health and CMV-seronegative. The specimen sequenced was PBMCs. CDR3 DNA sequence: TGTGCCAGCAGTTACGTAGCGCGCAATGAGCAGTTCTTC. Translating gives CASSYVARNEQFF.